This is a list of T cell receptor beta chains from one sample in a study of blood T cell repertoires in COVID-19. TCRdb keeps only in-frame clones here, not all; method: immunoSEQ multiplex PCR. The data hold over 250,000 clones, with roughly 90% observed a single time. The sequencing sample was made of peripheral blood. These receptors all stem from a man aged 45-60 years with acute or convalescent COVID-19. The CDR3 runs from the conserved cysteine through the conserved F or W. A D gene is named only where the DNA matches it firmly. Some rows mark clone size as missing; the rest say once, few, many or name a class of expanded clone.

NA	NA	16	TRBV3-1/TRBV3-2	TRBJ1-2	CASSQEEGALNYGYTF	TGTGCCAGCAGCCAAGAGGAAGGGGCGCTTAACTATGGCTACACCTTC
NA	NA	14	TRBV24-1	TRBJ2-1	CATSGSLFNNEQFF	TGTGCCACCAGTGGTAGCTTATTCAACAATGAGCAGTTCTTC
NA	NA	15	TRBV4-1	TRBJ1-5	CASSRLPGQDQPQHF	TGCGCCAGCAGCCGCCTCCCGGGACAAGATCAGCCCCAGCATTTT
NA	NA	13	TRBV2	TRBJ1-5	CASGQLRNQPQHF	TGTGCCAGCGGACAGCTCCGGAATCAGCCCCAGCATTTT
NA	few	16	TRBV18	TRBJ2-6	CASSPAFISGANVLTF	TGTGCCAGCTCACCGGCCTTCATCTCTGGGGCCAACGTCCTGACTTTC
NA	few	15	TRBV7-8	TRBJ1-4	CASSTRPAGDEKLFF	TGTGCCAGCAGCACGAGACCTGCAGGGGATGAAAAACTGTTTTTT
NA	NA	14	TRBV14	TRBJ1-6	CASSLGLANSPLHF	TGTGCCAGCAGCCTGGGACTCGCTAATTCACCCCTCCACTTT
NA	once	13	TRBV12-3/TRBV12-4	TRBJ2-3	CASTPGSTDTQYF	TGTGCCAGCACTCCGGGGAGCACAGATACGCAGTATTTT
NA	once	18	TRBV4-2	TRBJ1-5	CASSQEVTGGQGNQPQHF	TGTGCCAGCAGCCAAGAAGTGACAGGCGGTCAAGGCAATCAGCCCCAGCATTTT
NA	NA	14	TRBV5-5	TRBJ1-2	CASLDSPGYYGYTF	TGTGCCAGCTTAGACTCACCCGGGTACTATGGCTACACCTTC
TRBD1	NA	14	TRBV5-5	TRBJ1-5	CASSEGQGPTPQHF	TGTGCCAGCAGCGAAGGACAGGGACCTACGCCCCAGCATTTT
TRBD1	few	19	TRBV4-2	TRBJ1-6	CASSQDPVGTGLYNSPLHF	TGTGCCAGCAGCCAAGATCCCGTGGGGACAGGCCTCTATAATTCACCCCTCCACTTT
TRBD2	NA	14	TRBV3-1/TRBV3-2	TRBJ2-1	CASSPPRGGLEQFF	TGTGCCAGCAGCCCTCCCCGGGGGGGATTAGAGCAGTTCTTC
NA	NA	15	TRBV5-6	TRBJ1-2	CASSRSRGVDYGYTF	TGTGCCAGCAGCCGTTCCAGGGGCGTCGACTATGGCTACACCTTC
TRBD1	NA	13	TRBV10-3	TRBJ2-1	CAITMTGGKEQFF	TGTGCCATCACCATGACAGGGGGCAAGGAGCAGTTCTTC
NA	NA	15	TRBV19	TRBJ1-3	CASSTRGNSGNTIYF	TGTGCCAGTAGTACACGAGGGAACTCTGGAAACACCATATATTTT
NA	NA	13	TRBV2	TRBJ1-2	CASSTETVHGYTF	TGTGCCAGCAGCACCGAGACAGTCCATGGCTACACCTTC
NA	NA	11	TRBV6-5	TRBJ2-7	CASRRRYEQYF	TGTGCCAGCCGGAGGCGGTACGAGCAGTACTTC
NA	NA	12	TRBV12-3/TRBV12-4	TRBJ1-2	CASAQGHYGYTF	TGTGCCAGCGCCCAGGGGCACTATGGCTACACCTTC
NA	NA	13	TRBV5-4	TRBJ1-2	CASSSTGNYGYTF	TGTGCCAGCAGCTCAACAGGGAACTATGGCTACACCTTC
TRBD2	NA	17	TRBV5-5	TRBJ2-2	CASSLTSGGPGTGELFF	TGTGCCAGCAGCTTGACTAGCGGGGGGCCAGGAACCGGGGAGCTGTTTTTT
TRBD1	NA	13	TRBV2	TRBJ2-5	CASGRGLQETQYF	TGTGCCAGCGGTAGGGGGCTGCAAGAGACCCAGTACTTC
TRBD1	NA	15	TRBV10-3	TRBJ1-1	CAISRQTGGSTEAFF	TGTGCCATCAGTCGCCAAACAGGGGGCTCCACTGAAGCTTTCTTT
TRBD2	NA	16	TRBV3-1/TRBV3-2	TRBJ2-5	CASSQRLAVTQETQYF	TGTGCCAGCAGCCAACGACTAGCGGTTACCCAAGAGACCCAGTACTTC
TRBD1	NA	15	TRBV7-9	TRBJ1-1	CASSAYRDRDTEAFF	TGTGCCAGCAGCGCCTACCGGGACAGGGACACTGAAGCTTTCTTT
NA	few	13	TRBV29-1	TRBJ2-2	CSVGQPNTGELFF	TGCAGCGTGGGGCAGCCGAACACCGGGGAGCTGTTTTTT
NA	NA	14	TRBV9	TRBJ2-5	CASSVGGLVETQYF	TGTGCCAGCAGCGTAGGGGGGCTTGTAGAGACCCAGTACTTC
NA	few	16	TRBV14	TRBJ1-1	CASSQENGWAHTEAFF	TGTGCCAGCAGCCAAGAAAATGGCTGGGCGCACACTGAAGCTTTCTTT
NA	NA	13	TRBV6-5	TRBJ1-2	CASTPDRKYGYTF	TGTGCCAGCACCCCGGACAGAAAATATGGCTACACCTTC
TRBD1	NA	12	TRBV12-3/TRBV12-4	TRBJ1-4	CASGGQHEKLFF	TGTGCCAGCGGGGGACAGCATGAAAAACTGTTTTTT
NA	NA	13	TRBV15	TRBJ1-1	CATSRRGATEAFF	TGTGCCACCAGCCGTCGGGGGGCGACTGAAGCTTTCTTT
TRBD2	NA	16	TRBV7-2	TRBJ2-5	CASSPGLAEGEGTQYF	TGTGCCAGCAGCCCGGGACTAGCGGAAGGGGAGGGGACCCAGTACTTC
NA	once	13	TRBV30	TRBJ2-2	CAWRVRVSGELFF	TGTGCCTGGAGGGTCAGGGTTTCCGGGGAGCTGTTTTTT
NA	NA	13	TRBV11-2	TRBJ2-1	CASSPGLYNEQFF	TGTGCCAGCAGCCCGGGTCTTTACAATGAGCAGTTCTTC